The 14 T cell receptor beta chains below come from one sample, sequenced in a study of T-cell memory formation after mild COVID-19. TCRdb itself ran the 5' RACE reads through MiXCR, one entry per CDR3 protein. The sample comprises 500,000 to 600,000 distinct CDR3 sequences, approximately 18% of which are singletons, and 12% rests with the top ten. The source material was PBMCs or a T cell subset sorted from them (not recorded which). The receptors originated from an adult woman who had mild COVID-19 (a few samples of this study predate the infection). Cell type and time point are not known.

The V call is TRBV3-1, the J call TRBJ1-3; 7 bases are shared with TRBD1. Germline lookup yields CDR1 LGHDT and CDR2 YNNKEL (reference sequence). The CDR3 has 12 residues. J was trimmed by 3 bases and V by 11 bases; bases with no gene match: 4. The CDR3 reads CAVGTVGNTIYF. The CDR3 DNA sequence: TGTGCCGTCGGGACAGTTGGAAACACCATATATTTT. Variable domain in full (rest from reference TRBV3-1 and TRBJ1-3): DTAVSQTPKYLVTQMGNDKSIKCEQNLGHDTMYWYKQDSKKFLKIMFSYNNKELIINETVPNRFSPKSPDKAHLNLHINSLELGDSAVYFCAVGTVGNTIYFGEGSWLTVV.

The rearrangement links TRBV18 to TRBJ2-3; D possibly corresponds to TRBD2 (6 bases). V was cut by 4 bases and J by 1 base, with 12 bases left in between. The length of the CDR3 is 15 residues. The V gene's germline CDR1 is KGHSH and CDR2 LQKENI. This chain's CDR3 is CASSLDYLGTDTQYF. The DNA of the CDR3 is TGTGCCAGCTCACTGGACTACCTCGGCACAGATACGCAGTATTTT.

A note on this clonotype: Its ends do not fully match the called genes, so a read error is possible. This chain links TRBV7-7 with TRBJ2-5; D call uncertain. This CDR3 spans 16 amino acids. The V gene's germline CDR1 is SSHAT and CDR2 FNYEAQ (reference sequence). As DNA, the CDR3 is TGTGCTAGCAGTGCCTCGATGGGCGGAGCCCAAGAGACCCAGTACTTC. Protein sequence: CASSASMGGAQETQYF.

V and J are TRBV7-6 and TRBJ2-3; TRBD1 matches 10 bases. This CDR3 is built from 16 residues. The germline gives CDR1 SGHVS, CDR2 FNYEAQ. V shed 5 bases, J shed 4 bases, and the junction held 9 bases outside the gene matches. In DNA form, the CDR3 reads TGTGCCAGCAGCCATCCCCCGGGACAGGGGCCAGATACGCAGTATTTT. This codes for CASSHPPGQGPDTQYF.

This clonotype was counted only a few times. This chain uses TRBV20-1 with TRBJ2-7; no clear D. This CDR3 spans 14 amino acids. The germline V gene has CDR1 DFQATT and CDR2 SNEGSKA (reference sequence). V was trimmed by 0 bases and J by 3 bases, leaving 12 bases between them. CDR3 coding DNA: TGCAGTGCTAGAGATGATTCCCGACTCTACGAGCAGTACTTC. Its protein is CSARDDSRLYEQYF.

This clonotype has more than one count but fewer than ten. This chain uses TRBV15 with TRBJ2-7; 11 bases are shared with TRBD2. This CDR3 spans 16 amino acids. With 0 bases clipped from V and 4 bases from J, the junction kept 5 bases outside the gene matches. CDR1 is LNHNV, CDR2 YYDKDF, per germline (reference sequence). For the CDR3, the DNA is TGTGCCACCAGCAGAGATGGGACTAGCGGTGTTTACGAGCAGTACTTC. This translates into CATSRDGTSGVYEQYF. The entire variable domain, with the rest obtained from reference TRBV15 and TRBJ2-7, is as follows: DAMVIQNPRYQVTQFGKPVTLSCSQTLNHNVMYWYQQKSSQAPKLLFHYYDKDFNNEADTPDNFQSRRPNTSFCFLDIRSPGLGDTAMYLCATSRDGTSGVYEQYFGPGTRLTVT.

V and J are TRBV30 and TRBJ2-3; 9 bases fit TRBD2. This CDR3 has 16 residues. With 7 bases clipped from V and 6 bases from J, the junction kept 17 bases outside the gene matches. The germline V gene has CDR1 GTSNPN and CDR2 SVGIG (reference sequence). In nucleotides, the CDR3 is TGTGCCTCCGGGCGCCTAGCGGGGAGGTATAGGGATACGCAGTATTTT. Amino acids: CASGRLAGRYRDTQYF.

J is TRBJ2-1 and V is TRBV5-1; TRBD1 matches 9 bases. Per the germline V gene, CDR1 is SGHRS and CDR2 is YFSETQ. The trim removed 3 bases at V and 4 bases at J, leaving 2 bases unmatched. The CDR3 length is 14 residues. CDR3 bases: TGCGCCAGCAGCTCGGACAGGGGATACAATGAGCAGTTCTTC. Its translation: CASSSDRGYNEQFF.

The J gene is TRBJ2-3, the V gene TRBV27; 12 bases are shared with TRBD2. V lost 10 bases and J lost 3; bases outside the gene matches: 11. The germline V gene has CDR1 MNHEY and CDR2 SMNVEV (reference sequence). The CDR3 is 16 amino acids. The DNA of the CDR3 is TGTGCCACCAGGTGGATGACTAGCGGGAGAACAGATACGCAGTATTTT. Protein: CATRWMTSGRTDTQYF.

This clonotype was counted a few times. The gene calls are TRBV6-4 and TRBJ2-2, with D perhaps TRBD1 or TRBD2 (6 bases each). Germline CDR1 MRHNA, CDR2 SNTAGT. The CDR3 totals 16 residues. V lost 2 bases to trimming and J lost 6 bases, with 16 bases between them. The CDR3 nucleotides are TGTGCCAGCAGTGACAGGGGGGCCAGGGTCTCCGGGGAGCTGTTTTTT. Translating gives CASSDRGARVSGELFF.

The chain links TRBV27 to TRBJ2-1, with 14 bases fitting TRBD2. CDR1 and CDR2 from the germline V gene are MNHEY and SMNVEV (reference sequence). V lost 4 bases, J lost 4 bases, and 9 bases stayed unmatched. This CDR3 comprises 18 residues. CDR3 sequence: CASSSLGGLAGGYNEQFF. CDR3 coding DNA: TGTGCCAGCAGTTCCTTAGGAGGACTAGCGGGAGGATACAATGAGCAGTTCTTC.

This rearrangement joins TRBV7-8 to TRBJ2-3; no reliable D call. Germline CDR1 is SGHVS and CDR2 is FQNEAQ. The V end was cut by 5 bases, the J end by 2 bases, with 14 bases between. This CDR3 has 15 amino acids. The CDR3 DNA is TGTGCCAGCAGCCCCCATGGCGTATCCACAGATACGCAGTATTTT. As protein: CASSPHGVSTDTQYF.

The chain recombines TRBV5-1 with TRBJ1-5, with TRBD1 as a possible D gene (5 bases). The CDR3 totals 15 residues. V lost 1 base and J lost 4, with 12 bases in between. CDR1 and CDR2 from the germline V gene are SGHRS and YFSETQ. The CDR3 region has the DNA TGCGCCAGCAGCTTGAGAGGGGATGGTAATCAGCCCCAGCATTTT. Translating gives CASSLRGDGNQPQHF.

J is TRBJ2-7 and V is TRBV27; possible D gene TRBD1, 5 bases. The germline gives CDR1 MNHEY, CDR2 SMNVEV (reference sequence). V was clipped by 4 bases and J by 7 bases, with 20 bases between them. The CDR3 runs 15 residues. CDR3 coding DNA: TGTGCCAGCAGTTCTTCAAGGCAGGGTAAAGGAGAGCAGTACTTC. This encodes CASSSSRQGKGEQYF.